This T cell receptor beta chain was sequenced in a study of Graves' ophthalmopathy and Graves' hyperthyroidism. The wider study: Peripheral blood samples were taken at initial diagnosis, before any treatment. Broader study findings: A model of 13 signatures distinguished ophthalmopathy from stable hyperthyroidism at approximately 90% sensitivity and roughly 82% specificity. The model's ophthalmopathy progression predictions had approximately 69% sensitivity and just under 75% specificity.

The CDR3 sequence is 14 residues long. V was clipped by 2 bases and J by 3 bases, with 11 bases between them. Germline V gene sequence: CDR1 MNHEY, CDR2 SVGEGT. For repertoire sequencing, the TCR beta CDR3 regions were amplified from RNA transcripts. First-round RT-PCR used HTBI primers; second-round multiplex PCR followed. TCRdb re-called the multiplex PCR reads through MiXCR, storing one row per CDR3 protein. The profile shows about 210,000 distinct CDR3 sequences, less than 30% of them singletons. Many counts were recorded for this clonotype. Its antigen is still unknown. Material: peripheral blood. This sequence originates from a man aged 50 or older with Graves' ophthalmopathy. The chain recombines TRBV6-2 or TRBV6-3 with TRBJ2-7, with D possibly being TRBD2 (6 bases). DNA of the CDR3: TGTGCCAGCAGTTACAGGAACGGGGGCTACGAGCAGTACTTC. Its protein product is CASSYRNGGYEQYF.